The 11 T cell receptor beta chains in this list originate from one sample, sequenced in a study of CD8 T cells in Susac syndrome. Random hexamers primed reverse transcription of about 0.45 to 1 ug RNA. In TCRdb, the immunoSEQ multiplex PCR reads were re-called with MiXCR into one record per CDR3 protein. The data contain approximately 200,000 distinct CDR3 sequences, about 95% of them singletons. What was sequenced was CD4+ T cells from PBMCs. These receptors all come from a human donor with multiple sclerosis.

The V call is TRBV5-1, the J call TRBJ1-1, with 9 bases matching TRBD1. Looked up from germline, CDR1 is SGHRS and CDR2 is YFSETQ. The ends lost 4 bases at V and 6 bases at J; junction bases unmatched: 4. The CDR3 has 13 amino acids. This CDR3 is CASSLGQGSEAFF. In DNA form, the CDR3 reads TGCGCCAGCAGCCTGGGACAGGGCTCTGAAGCTTTCTTT.

V is TRBV7-9 and J is TRBJ1-5; the D gene is possibly TRBD1 (5 bases). CDR3 size: 12 residues. Germline V gives CDR1 SEHNR, CDR2 FQNEAQ (reference sequence). Trimming cost V 3 bases and J 7 bases, with 7 bases left between them. The CDR3: CASSLTEQPQHF. The CDR3, as DNA: TGTGCCAGCAGCTTGACAGAACAGCCCCAGCATTTT.

The V and J genes are TRBV9 and TRBJ2-1; 7 bases are a match to TRBD1. The CDR3 consists of 15 residues. Germline lookup yields CDR1 SGDLS and CDR2 YYNGEE. After removal of 0 bases from V and 3 bases from J, the junction contained 3 bases not matched to a gene. CDR3 nucleotides: TGTGCCAGCAGCGTAGGAGGGACAGACTACAATGAGCAGTTCTTC. It encodes CASSVGGTDYNEQFF.

The gene calls are TRBV5-4 and TRBJ1-4; TRBD1 is a possible D gene (6 bases). V lost 4 bases to trimming and J lost 3 bases, with 13 bases between them. Germline V gives CDR1 SGHNT, CDR2 YYREEE (reference sequence). There are 15 residues in the CDR3. The CDR3 nucleotides are TGTGCCAGCAGCGTACAGGGAACTGCTAATGAAAAACTGTTTTTT. It is translated as CASSVQGTANEKLFF.

V usage is TRBV9 and J usage is TRBJ1-3, with D possibly matching TRBD1 (6 bases). The CDR3 sequence is 14 residues long. V lost 0 bases and J lost 6, with 10 bases in between. The germline gives CDR1 SGDLS, CDR2 YYNGEE. Here the CDR3 reads CASSVEGEANTIYF. In DNA form, the CDR3 reads TGTGCCAGCAGCGTAGAGGGGGAAGCAAACACCATATATTTT.

The chain carries TRBV24-1 and TRBJ1-2; D might be TRBD1 (5 bases). The CDR3 totals 14 residues. V dropped 3 bases and J dropped 1 base, with 8 bases sitting between them. Germline values: CDR1 KGHDR, CDR2 SFDVKD. CDR3 amino acids: CATSDRGVNYGYTF. CDR3 nucleotide sequence: TGTGCCACCAGTGATCGGGGGGTTAACTATGGCTACACCTTC.

This chain uses TRBV7-3 with TRBJ2-1; 8 nucleotides match TRBD2. The CDR3 extends over 14 amino acids. Germline trimming cut 4 bases from V and 8 bases from J; bases unmatched to any gene: 7. The V gene's germline CDR1 is SGHTA and CDR2 FQGTGA. CDR3 loop: CASSSGLESHEQFF. The DNA of the CDR3 is TGTGCCAGCAGCTCGGGACTAGAAAGCCATGAGCAGTTCTTC.

The V gene is TRBV29-1, the J gene TRBJ1-2; weak D call: TRBD1 (5 bases). The V and J ends lost 5 bases and 0 bases respectively, with 13 bases between them. This CDR3 has 14 amino acids. Germline CDR1 and CDR2: SQVTM and ANQGSEA. This CDR3 reads CSVPRGSPNYGYTF. The CDR3 region has the DNA TGCAGCGTTCCCCGGGGCAGCCCTAACTATGGCTACACCTTC.

CDR3 in amino acids: CASAKDPGSYEQYF. As DNA, the CDR3 is TGTGCCAGCGCAAAGGACCCAGGGAGCTACGAGCAGTACTTC. This chain uses TRBV9 with TRBJ2-7; D possibly matches TRBD1 or TRBD2 (5 bases each). The CDR3 sequence is 14 residues long. V lost 7 bases to trimming and J lost 3 bases, with 17 bases between them. Germline-derived CDR1 and CDR2 are SGDLS and YYNGEE.

The table lists this clonotype with a count of one. The rearrangement uses TRBV7-2 and TRBJ2-3, with D unresolved. V lost 7 bases, J lost 0 bases, and 11 bases lay in between. This CDR3 has 14 residues. Germline V CDR1 and CDR2: SGHTA, FQGNSA. CDR3 amino acids: CASILTISTDTQYF. CDR3 coding DNA: TGTGCCAGCATCCTTACCATCAGCACAGATACGCAGTATTTT.

CDR3 region: CASSFVSAGEQYF. CDR3 nucleotides: TGTGCCAGCAGCTTCGTTTCGGCAGGCGAGCAGTACTTC. The chain links TRBV11-2 to TRBJ2-7; D unclear. The V and J ends lost 3 bases and 6 bases respectively, with 12 bases between them. This CDR3 is built from 13 residues. Per germline, CDR1 SGHAT and CDR2 FQNNGV. The full variable domain, completed using reference TRBV11-2 and TRBJ2-7, is EAGVAQSPRYKIIEKRQSVAFWCNPISGHATLYWYQQILGQGPKLLIQFQNNGVVDDSQLPKDRFSAERLKGVDSTLKIQPAKLEDSAVYLCASSFVSAGEQYFGPGTRLTVT.